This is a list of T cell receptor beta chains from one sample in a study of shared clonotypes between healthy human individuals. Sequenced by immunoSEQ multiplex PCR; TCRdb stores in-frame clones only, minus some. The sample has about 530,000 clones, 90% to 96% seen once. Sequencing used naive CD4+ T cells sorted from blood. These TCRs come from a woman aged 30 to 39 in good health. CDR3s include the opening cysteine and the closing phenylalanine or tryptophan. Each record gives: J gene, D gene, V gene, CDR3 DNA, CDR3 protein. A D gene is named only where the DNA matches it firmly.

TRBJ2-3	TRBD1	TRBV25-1	TGTGCCAGCAGTGAGAATGCGCCGGGACAGGGAGCAGATACGCAGTATTTT	CASSENAPGQGADTQYF
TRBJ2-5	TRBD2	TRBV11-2	TGTGCCAGCAGCTTAGTACTAGCGGGAGTGGAGACCCAGTACTTC	CASSLVLAGVETQYF
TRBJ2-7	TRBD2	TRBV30	TGTGCCTCTAGGACTAGTCTCAACGAGCAGTACTTC	CASRTSLNEQYF
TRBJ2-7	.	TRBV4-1	TGCGCCAGCAGCCAAGTCCACAGGACCTACGAGCAGTACTTC	CASSQVHRTYEQYF
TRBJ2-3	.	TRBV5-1	TGCGCTAGCAGAGGTGGCACAGATACGCAGTATTTT	CASRGGTDTQYF
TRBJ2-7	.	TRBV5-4	TGTGCCAGCAGCGACTTTAGGGGCTCCTACGAGCAGTACTTC	CASSDFRGSYEQYF
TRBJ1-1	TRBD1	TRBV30	TGTGCCTGGAAGAGACAGGGGTTCACTGAAGCTTTCTTT	CAWKRQGFTEAFF
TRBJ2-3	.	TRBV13	TGTGCCAGCAGCTTACCACCAAGCACAGATACGCAGTATTTT	CASSLPPSTDTQYF
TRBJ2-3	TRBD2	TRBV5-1	TGCGCCAGCAGCTTAACTAGCGGGAGGCAAGATACGCAGTATTTT	CASSLTSGRQDTQYF
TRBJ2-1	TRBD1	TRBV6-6	TGTGCCAGCAGTAAATCTAAACAGGGGTCCTACAATGAGCAGTTCTTC	CASSKSKQGSYNEQFF
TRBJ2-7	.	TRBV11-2	TGTGCCAGCAAGGGGCAGGACTCCTACGAGCAGTACTTC	CASKGQDSYEQYF
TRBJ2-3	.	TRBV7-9	TGTGCCAGCAGCTTAGTAGCTTCGGATACGCAGTATTTT	CASSLVASDTQYF